This T cell receptor beta chain derives from a study of blood T cell repertoires in COVID-19 (dated by TCRdb to between 2020 and 2021). For the wider study: Collaborator samples came from the United States, Italy and Spain and covered acute and convalescent phases of COVID-19. The material from the prospective study consisted of cDNA or gDNA derived from T cells, B-cell-depleted T cells, or PBMCs. The dataset comprised deeply sampled blood TCRbeta repertoires from subjects exposed to, actively infected with, or recovered from COVID-19. The repertoires were released in a freely available public database meant as a resource for research on the immune response to SARS-CoV-2. Samples came from the ongoing ImmuneRACE study (first 160 participants) plus 1,254 subjects from 6 global collaborators. The sample metadata nearly always contained a de-identified subject ID, COVID-19 status, age in years and sex. HLA class I and class II types, where available, came from metadata supplied by the sample provider rather than from assay-based typing. Study-wide conclusions, independent of this receptor: The quantity of clinical and demographic metadata differed by source and by participant and was supplied without curation.

One collaborating source in Seattle enrolled patients during active infection and followed them longitudinally through the course of disease. Collaborating institutions collected whole blood in K2EDTA tubes following their own protocols. Collaborator samples were shipped for TCRbeta analysis as frozen whole blood, isolated PBMCs, or DNA extracted from either sample type. A remark on this clone: Which antigen it targets is not known. Nothing much larger sits one base from this clone, and base qualities are not available.

V sheds 7 bases and J sheds 8 bases, leaving 14 bases between their ends. Measured from the cysteine to the phenylalanine, the CDR3 is 11 residues long. Only the CDR3 part of the read is kept: 33 bases, read in frame from the first base. CDR1 is given as SQVTM and CDR2 as ANQGSEA, both from the germline V gene. TCRbeta CDR3 regions were amplified from genomic DNA using the immunoSEQ Assay, a bias-controlled multiplex PCR. The source study handled its data this way. Within the assay, amplification of reference gene primers was used to estimate how many nucleated cells each sample contained. Sequence reads were collapsed and filtered to measure the absolute abundance of every unique TCRbeta CDR3 rearrangement. For each sample, productive Simpson clonality was calculated by taking the square root of Simpson's diversity index across productive rearrangements. TCRdb retrieved this table from immuneACCESS and kept in-frame rearrangements only. Not all clones are present; in checked studies, unresolved V genes account for under half, and no reason is known for the remainder. Clone size and V and J calls were adopted from that table, with D and trimming inferred from the DNA. The sample table shows about 160,000 clones, and less than 85% are seen once. 7% of the sample is held by the ten biggest clonotypes.

The sequence derives from a woman aged 35 to 49 with COVID-19, enrolled during active disease. The chain was built from TRBV29-1 and TRBJ1-2, with no reliable assignment of the D segment. Specimen: peripheral blood. The DNA reads TGCAGCGCTTCGGATTCGGGGGGCTACACCTTC. Protein translation: CSASDSGGYTF.